This is a list of T cell receptor beta chains from one sample in a study of blood T cell repertoires in COVID-19. Here immunoSEQ multiplex PCR was the method, and the copy in TCRdb shows in-frame clones only, minus some. The sample yields 140,000 to 150,000 clones, over 75% seen once. Source material: peripheral blood. These receptors came from a human donor in a cohort sampled during active COVID-19. CDR3s include the opening cysteine and the closing phenylalanine or tryptophan. A D gene is named only where the DNA matches it firmly. Some rows mark clone size as missing; the rest say once, few, many or name a class of expanded clone.

abundance | d_gene | j_gene | v_gene | CDR3aa | CDR3nt
NA | TRBD1 | TRBJ1-2 | TRBV3-1/TRBV3-2 | CASSQKDRESGYTF | TGTGCCAGCAGCCAGAAAGACAGGGAAAGTGGCTACACCTTC
NA | NA | TRBJ1-2 | TRBV25-1 | CASSEAARGYTF | TGTGCCAGCAGTGAAGCTGCGCGGGGCTACACCTTC
NA | NA | TRBJ2-5 | TRBV7-3 | CASSRGSQETQYF | TGTGCCAGCAGTAGGGGGAGTCAAGAGACCCAGTACTTC
NA | NA | TRBJ1-6 | TRBV6-5 | CASSYPGQGTLHF | TGTGCCAGCAGTTACCCAGGTCAGGGAACCCTCCACTTT
once | NA | TRBJ2-5 | TRBV30 | CAWSRTGQGTQYF | TGTGCCTGGAGTCGAACAGGACAAGGGACCCAGTACTTC
NA | NA | TRBJ1-3 | TRBV21-1 | CASSKRVGFEGNTIYF | TGTGCCAGCAGCAAAAGAGTGGGCTTTGAAGGAAACACCATATATTTT
once | NA | TRBJ2-2 | TRBV18 | CASSDLQGTGELFF | TGTGCCAGCTCCGACCTACAGGGAACCGGGGAGCTGTTTTTT
once | NA | TRBJ1-1 | TRBV5-1 | CASSLGHQNTEAFF | TGCGCCAGCAGCTTGGGACACCAGAACACTGAAGCTTTCTTT
NA | NA | TRBJ2-5 | TRBV5-1 | CASSGGLMETQYF | TGCGCCAGCAGCGGAGGTTTAATGGAGACCCAGTACTTC
NA | TRBD1 | TRBJ1-6 | TRBV11-1 | CASSPRTGGSPLHF | TGTGCCAGCAGCCCGCGGACAGGGGGTTCACCCCTCCACTTT
NA | NA | TRBJ2-1 | TRBV9 | CASSRGRRNEQFF | TGTGCCAGCAGCCGGGGGAGAAGGAATGAGCAGTTCTTC
NA | NA | TRBJ2-7 | TRBV2 | CASRRDSYEQYF | TGTGCCAGCAGAAGAGACAGCTACGAGCAGTACTTC
NA | NA | TRBJ1-1 | TRBV13 | CASSRTRDTEAFF | TGTGCCAGCAGCCGGACGAGGGACACTGAAGCTTTCTTT
many | TRBD2 | TRBJ2-1 | TRBV7-2 | CASSLAGEFNEQFF | TGTGCCAGCAGCTTGGCGGGGGAGTTCAATGAGCAGTTCTTC
NA | NA | TRBJ2-1 | TRBV5-4 | CASRRDSYNEQFF | TGTGCCAGCAGGCGCGACTCGTACAATGAGCAGTTCTTC
NA | NA | TRBJ2-7 | TRBV11-2 | CASSSGEGRRYEQYF | TGTGCCAGCAGCTCAGGGGAAGGGAGAAGGTACGAGCAGTACTTC
NA | NA | TRBJ1-2 | TRBV2 | CASSEAGLGGYTF | TGTGCCAGCAGTGAAGCCGGCCTAGGCGGCTACACCTTC
few | NA | TRBJ1-3 | TRBV19 | CASSTPLGSSDSGNTIYF | TGTGCCAGTAGTACTCCCCTGGGCAGCTCAGACTCTGGAAACACCATATATTTT
NA | TRBD1 | TRBJ1-6 | TRBV18 | CASSPGQVHNSPLHF | TGTGCCAGCTCACCGGGACAGGTTCATAATTCACCCCTCCACTTT
few | NA | TRBJ2-1 | TRBV12-3/TRBV12-4 | CASSLRGGYEQFF | TGTGCCAGCAGTTTACGCGGCGGCTATGAGCAGTTCTTC
NA | TRBD2 | TRBJ2-5 | TRBV9 | CASSSRGGLANQETQYF | TGTGCCAGCAGCTCTCGAGGGGGACTAGCGAACCAAGAGACCCAGTACTTC
NA | TRBD1 | TRBJ2-4 | TRBV5-4 | CASSLDRGVDIQYF | TGTGCCAGCAGCTTAGACAGGGGTGTCGACATTCAGTACTTC
NA | TRBD1 | TRBJ2-1 | TRBV5-1 | CASSKDRGRPVEQFF | TGCGCCAGCAGCAAGGACAGGGGCAGACCGGTGGAGCAGTTCTTC
NA | TRBD2 | TRBJ2-3 | TRBV7-2 | CASSTGLAGGPSDTQYF | TGTGCCAGCAGCACTGGACTAGCGGGAGGGCCATCAGATACGCAGTATTTT
NA | TRBD2 | TRBJ2-5 | TRBV6-2/TRBV6-3 | CASSYSRVRGVETQYF | TGTGCCAGCAGTTACTCGAGAGTGCGGGGGGTAGAGACCCAGTACTTC
few | NA | TRBJ1-2 | TRBV7-8 | CASSRGAGYGYTF | TGTGCCAGCAGCCGGGGGGCAGGCTATGGCTACACCTTC
NA | NA | TRBJ2-1 | TRBV5-1 | CASSLGGTSYNEQFF | TGCGCCAGCAGCTTGGGAGGGACTTCCTACAATGAGCAGTTCTTC
few | TRBD2 | TRBJ2-3 | TRBV27 | CASSLSGLAGNTQYF | TGTGCCAGCAGTTTAAGCGGGCTAGCGGGAAATACGCAGTATTTT
NA | TRBD1 | TRBJ2-6 | TRBV6-2/TRBV6-3 | CASSRTGAAVGANVLTF | TGTGCCAGCAGTCGGACAGGGGCCGCGGTTGGGGCCAACGTCCTGACTTTC
NA | NA | TRBJ2-2 | TRBV2 | CATRAQGTGELFF | TGTGCCACGCGGGCACAAGGCACCGGGGAGCTGTTTTTT
NA | NA | TRBJ1-5 | TRBV3-1/TRBV3-2 | CASSRGVQPQHF | TGTGCCAGCAGCCGGGGGGTTCAGCCCCAGCATTTT
NA | NA | TRBJ2-6 | TRBV9 | CASSTSDSGANVLTF | TGTGCCAGCAGCACTTCTGACTCTGGGGCCAACGTCCTGACTTTC
NA | TRBD1 | TRBJ1-6 | TRBV7-9 | CASSDSGTGYPSPLHF | TGTGCCAGCAGCGATAGTGGGACAGGGTATCCTTCACCCCTCCACTTT
NA | TRBD2 | TRBJ2-1 | TRBV27 | CASSLRWLAGHYNEQFF | TGTGCCAGCAGTCTCCGATGGCTAGCGGGACACTACAATGAGCAGTTCTTC
NA | NA | TRBJ1-2 | TRBV3-1/TRBV3-2 | CASSQEGRGVWGYTF | TGTGCCAGCAGCCAAGAAGGTAGGGGTGTCTGGGGCTACACCTTC